The TCR beta chain described here comes from a study of blood T cell repertoires in COVID-19. The CDR3 is 14 amino acids. Trimming took off 0 bases at V and 0 bases at J, with 3 bases between the two ends. CDR1 SEHNR and CDR2 FQNEAQ come from the germline V gene (reference sequence). Clones were read by immunoSEQ multiplex PCR, and TCRdb kept only the in-frame ones, dropping some. The data contain around 260,000 clones, about 86% of them singletons. The V and J genes are TRBV7-9 and TRBJ1-3; D is uncertain. This clonotype was sampled from a man in his thirties or forties with acute COVID-19. Specimen: PBMCs or T cells enriched from blood (not recorded which). The DNA for the CDR3 is TGTGCCAGCAGCTTAGCGCGCTCTGGAAACACCATATATTTT. This translates into CASSLARSGNTIYF.